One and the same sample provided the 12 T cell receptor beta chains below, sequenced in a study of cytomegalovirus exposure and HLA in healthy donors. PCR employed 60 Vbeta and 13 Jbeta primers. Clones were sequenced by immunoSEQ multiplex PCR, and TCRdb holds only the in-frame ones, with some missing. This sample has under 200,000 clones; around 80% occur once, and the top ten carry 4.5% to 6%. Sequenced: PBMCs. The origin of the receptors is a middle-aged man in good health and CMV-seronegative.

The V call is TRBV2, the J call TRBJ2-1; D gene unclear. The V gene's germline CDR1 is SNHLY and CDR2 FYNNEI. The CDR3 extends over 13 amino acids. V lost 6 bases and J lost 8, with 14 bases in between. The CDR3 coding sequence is TGTGCCAGCAGGAAACCTCCCTATGATGAGCAGTTCTTC. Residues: CASRKPPYDEQFF. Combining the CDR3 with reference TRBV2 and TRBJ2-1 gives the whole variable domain EPEVTQTPSHQVTQMGQEVILRCVPISNHLYFYWYRQILGQKVEFLVSFYNNEISEKSEIFDDQFSVERPDGSNFTLKIRSTKLEDSAMYFCASRKPPYDEQFFGPGTRLTVL.

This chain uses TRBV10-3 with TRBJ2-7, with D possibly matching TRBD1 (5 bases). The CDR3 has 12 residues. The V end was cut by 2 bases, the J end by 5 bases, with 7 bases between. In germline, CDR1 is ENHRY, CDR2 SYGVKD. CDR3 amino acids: CAISERGNEQYF. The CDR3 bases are TGTGCCATCAGTGAGAGGGGAAACGAGCAGTACTTC.

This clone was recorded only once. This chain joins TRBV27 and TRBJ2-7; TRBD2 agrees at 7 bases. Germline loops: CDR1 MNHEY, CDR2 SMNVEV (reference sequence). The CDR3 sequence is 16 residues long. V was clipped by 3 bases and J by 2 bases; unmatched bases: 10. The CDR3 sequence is CASSFSLGRDTYEQYF. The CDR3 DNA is TGTGCCAGCAGTTTCTCTCTGGGGAGGGATACCTACGAGCAGTACTTC.

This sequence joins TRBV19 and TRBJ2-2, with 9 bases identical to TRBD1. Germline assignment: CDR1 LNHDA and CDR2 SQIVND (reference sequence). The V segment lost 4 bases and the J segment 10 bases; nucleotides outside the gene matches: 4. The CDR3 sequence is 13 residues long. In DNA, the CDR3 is TGTGCCAGTAGTACACAGGGGGCGCTGGAGCTGTTTTTT. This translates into CASSTQGALELFF.

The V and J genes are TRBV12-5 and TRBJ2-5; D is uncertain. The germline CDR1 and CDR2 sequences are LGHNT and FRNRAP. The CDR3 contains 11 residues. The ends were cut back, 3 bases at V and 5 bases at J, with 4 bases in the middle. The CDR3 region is CASGLEETQYF. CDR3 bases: TGTGCTAGTGGTTTAGAGGAGACCCAGTACTTC.

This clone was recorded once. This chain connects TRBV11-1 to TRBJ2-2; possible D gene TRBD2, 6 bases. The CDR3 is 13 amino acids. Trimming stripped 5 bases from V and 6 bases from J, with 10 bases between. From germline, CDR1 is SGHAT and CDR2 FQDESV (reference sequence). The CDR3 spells CASSLTRPGELFF. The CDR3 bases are TGTGCCAGCAGCCTGACTAGACCCGGGGAGCTGTTTTTT.

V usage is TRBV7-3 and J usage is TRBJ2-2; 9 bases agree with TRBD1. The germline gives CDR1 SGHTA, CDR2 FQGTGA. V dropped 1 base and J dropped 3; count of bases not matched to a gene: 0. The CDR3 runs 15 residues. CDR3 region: CASSLRDRDTGELFF. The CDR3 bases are TGTGCCAGCAGCTTAAGGGACAGGGACACCGGGGAGCTGTTTTTT.

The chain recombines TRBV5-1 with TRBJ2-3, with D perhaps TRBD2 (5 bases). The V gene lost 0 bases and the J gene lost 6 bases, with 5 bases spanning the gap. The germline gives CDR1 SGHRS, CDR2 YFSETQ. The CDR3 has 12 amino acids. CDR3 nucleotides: TGCGCCAGCAGCTTGGCGGGGGATACGCAGTATTTT. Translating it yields CASSLAGDTQYF.

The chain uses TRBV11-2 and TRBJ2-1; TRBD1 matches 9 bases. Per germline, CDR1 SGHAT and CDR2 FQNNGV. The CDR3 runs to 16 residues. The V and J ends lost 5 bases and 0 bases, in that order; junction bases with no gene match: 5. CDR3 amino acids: CASSLVTGGSYNEQFF. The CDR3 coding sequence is TGTGCCAGCAGCCTCGTGACAGGGGGCTCCTACAATGAGCAGTTCTTC.

The CDR3 is CSVYGTGGPGTEAFF. As DNA, the CDR3 is TGCAGCGTTTACGGGACAGGGGGCCCTGGGACTGAAGCTTTCTTT. The J gene is TRBJ1-1, the V gene TRBV29-1; TRBD1 agrees at 12 bases. Trimming cost V 5 bases and J 5 bases; bases outside gene matches: 9. CDR3 length: 15 amino acids. Looked up from germline, CDR1 is SQVTM and CDR2 is ANQGSEA.

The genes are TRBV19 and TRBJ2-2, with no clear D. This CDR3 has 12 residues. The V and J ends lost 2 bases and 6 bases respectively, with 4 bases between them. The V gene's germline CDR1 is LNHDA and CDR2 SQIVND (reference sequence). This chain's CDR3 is CASSITAGELFF. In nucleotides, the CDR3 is TGTGCCAGTAGTATAACAGCCGGGGAGCTGTTTTTT. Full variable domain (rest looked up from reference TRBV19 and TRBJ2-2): DGGITQSPKYLFRKEGQNVTLSCEQNLNHDAMYWYRQDPGQGLRLIYYSQIVNDFQKGDIAEGYSVSREKKESFPLTVTSAQKNPTAFYLCASSITAGELFFGEGSRLTVL.

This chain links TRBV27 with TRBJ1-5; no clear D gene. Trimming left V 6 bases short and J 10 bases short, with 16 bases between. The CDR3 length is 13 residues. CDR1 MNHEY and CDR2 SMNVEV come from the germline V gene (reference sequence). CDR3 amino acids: CASSSGQVYPQHF. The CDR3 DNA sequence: TGTGCCAGCAGCTCTGGGCAGGTCTATCCCCAGCATTTT.